These 30 T cell receptor beta chains were sequenced from one sample in a study of metastatic and nonmetastatic thyroid tumors. Prior to thyroid surgery, none of the patients had received any treatment. TCRdb re-called clones from the PCR reads using MiXCR. The sample lists roughly 27,000 clones, around a quarter occurring once. Sequencing used blood. The receptors derive from a female donor with papillary thyroid cancer or a benign thyroid nodule (not recorded which). Some clones in this sample may be carry-over from other donors' samples.

In this sample, this clone turned up a few times. The chain joins TRBV5-4 to TRBJ2-2; unclear D gene. V was shortened by 4 bases and J by 1 base, with 11 bases between the two germline ends. Germline assignment: CDR1 SGHNT and CDR2 YYREEE (reference sequence). CDR3 length: 15 residues. CDR3 protein: CASSPGAENTGELFF. CDR3 sequence (DNA): TGTGCCAGCAGCCCCGGCGCGGAGAACACCGGGGAGCTGTTTTTT.

This clone has just a few counts. This chain joins TRBV7-6 and TRBJ1-6; 10 bases are a match to TRBD1. Unmatched junction bases numbered 6, after V lost 1 base and J lost 9 bases. CDR1 SGHVS and CDR2 FNYEAQ come from the germline V gene. The CDR3 has 16 amino acids. The CDR3 DNA reads TGTGCCAGCAGCTTAGGAGGGGGACAGGGGAGTTCACCCCTCCACTTT. This sequence encodes CASSLGGGQGSSPLHF.

The chain links TRBV11-1 to TRBJ2-7; maybe TRBD2 (6 bases). The CDR3 length is 16 residues. Germline V lookup: CDR1 SGHAT, CDR2 FQDESV (reference sequence). V was trimmed by 4 bases and J by 0 bases, leaving 16 bases between them. The CDR3 DNA is TGTGCCAGCAGCTCCCCGGGAGCGGGTAACTCCTACGAGCAGTACTTC. This gives the protein CASSSPGAGNSYEQYF.

This clone counts as medium-sized. The chain joins TRBV28 to TRBJ2-7; D remains unclear. The CDR3 has 12 residues. Germline V gene lookup returns CDR1 MDHEN and CDR2 SYDVKM. V lost 5 bases to trimming and J lost 4 bases, with 9 bases between them. CDR3 DNA sequence: TGTGCCAGCAGTCCCATCAGGTACGAGCAGTACTTC. It specifies CASSPIRYEQYF.

This clone was recorded once. The rearrangement links TRBV7-2 to TRBJ1-3; no firm D call. CDR1 and CDR2 from the germline V gene are SGHTA and FQGNSA. Trimming pared 3 bases from V and 7 bases from J, leaving 10 bases between. The CDR3 length is 13 residues. The DNA of the CDR3 is TGTGCCAGCAGCTTTTCGTCCCGGAACACCATATATTTT. It yields the protein CASSFSSRNTIYF.

This rearrangement joins TRBV20-1 to TRBJ1-1, with a possible D match to TRBD1 (5 bases). The CDR3 spans 16 residues. With 0 bases removed from V and 3 bases from J, the gap between germline ends came to 17 bases. CDR1 is DFQATT, CDR2 SNEGSKA, per germline (reference sequence). CDR3 region: CSARDSGGRWDTEAFF. Here the CDR3 DNA reads TGCAGTGCTAGAGACTCCGGGGGGAGATGGGACACTGAAGCTTTCTTT.

This clone appeared many times. The same CDR3 is also encoded by other DNA sequences in this sample. The rearrangement joins TRBV20-1 to TRBJ2-4; no clear D gene. The V and J ends lost 6 bases and 6 bases respectively, with 9 bases between them. CDR1 and CDR2 from the germline V gene are DFQATT and SNEGSKA (reference sequence). CDR3 length: 11 amino acids. The CDR3 DNA reads TGCAGTGCCCCCACGGGAAACATTCAGTACTTC. Protein sequence: CSAPTGNIQYF.

The chain joins TRBV5-1 to TRBJ1-2; 7 bases agree with TRBD1. Germline values: CDR1 SGHRS, CDR2 YFSETQ. This CDR3 comprises 15 residues. The V and J ends lost 0 bases and 4 bases, in that order; junction bases with no gene match: 6. The CDR3 region has the DNA TGCGCCAGCAGCTTGGGTTGGGACAGTCTCTATGGCTACACCTTC. This translates into CASSLGWDSLYGYTF.

This clone appeared many times. The chain couples TRBV11-2 to TRBJ1-5; D is undetermined. The germline gives CDR1 SGHAT, CDR2 FQNNGV. This CDR3 has 13 amino acids. Deletions cut 2 bases from V and 5 bases from J, with 7 bases between. CDR3 in DNA: TGTGCCAGCAGCTTAATGGACGATCAGCCCCAGCATTTT. The encoded protein is CASSLMDDQPQHF.

This clone turned up a few times. This chain connects TRBV28 to TRBJ1-5; no reliable D call. The CDR3 length is 17 residues. Looked up from germline, CDR1 is MDHEN and CDR2 is SYDVKM. With 6 bases removed from V and 6 bases from J, the gap between germline ends came to 24 bases. The CDR3 DNA reads TGTGCCAGCAGCCTCGGCGGTGGAGGTTTGGTAGGTCAGCCCCAGCATTTT. This gives the protein CASSLGGGGLVGQPQHF.

This clone was recorded at least ten times. V usage is TRBV11-3 and J usage is TRBJ1-1; the D is unclear. Germline V gene data show CDR1 as SGHNT and CDR2 as YENEEA. The CDR3 spans 13 residues. Trimming cost V 4 bases and J 1 base, with 7 bases left between them. CDR3 protein: CASSSGPNTEAFF. CDR3 in DNA: TGTGCCAGCAGCTCCGGACCGAACACTGAAGCTTTCTTT.

This clone was seen a few times. V and J are TRBV6-4 and TRBJ1-6; a possible D gene is TRBD1 (5 bases). The CDR3 sequence is 14 residues long. Germline lookup yields CDR1 MRHNA and CDR2 SNTAGT. The ends were cut back, 4 bases at V and 7 bases at J, with 11 bases in the middle. Written as DNA, the CDR3 is TGTGCCAGCAGTGTGGGCAGGGACAATTCACCCCTCCACTTT. Translated, it gives CASSVGRDNSPLHF.

The V gene is TRBV27, the J gene TRBJ2-1; D is possibly TRBD2 (5 bases). V gave up 2 bases and J gave up 1 base, with 15 bases separating them. Germline loops: CDR1 MNHEY, CDR2 SMNVEV (reference sequence). The CDR3 spans 17 residues. The CDR3 nucleotides are TGTGCCAGCAGTTTAATCGGAGGCGGTCGATCCTACAATGAGCAGTTCTTC. Amino acid sequence: CASSLIGGGRSYNEQFF.

The J gene is TRBJ2-7, the V gene TRBV2, with D unclear. Looked up from germline, CDR1 is SNHLY and CDR2 is FYNNEI. CDR3 length: 14 residues. V lost 2 bases to trimming and J lost 0 bases, with 8 bases between them. The CDR3 nucleotides read TGTGCCAGCAGTGAACCTAGGAGCTCCTACGAGCAGTACTTC. Its translation: CASSEPRSSYEQYF.

In its sample, this clone ranks as medium-sized (0.01 to 0.1%). The rearrangement joins TRBV19 to TRBJ1-1; 7 bases line up with TRBD1. The CDR3 spans 13 residues. The germline V gene encodes CDR1 LNHDA and CDR2 SQIVND (reference sequence). With V trimmed by 4 bases and J by 1 base, 0 bases remained unmatched. DNA of the CDR3: TGTGCCAGTAGTAGACAGGGGAACACTGAAGCTTTCTTT. This gives the protein CASSRQGNTEAFF.

This sequence joins TRBV27 and TRBJ1-1; TRBD1 agrees at 10 bases. This CDR3 spans 15 amino acids. V was pared by 3 bases and J by 5 bases, with 6 bases of the junction left unmatched. Germline assignment: CDR1 MNHEY and CDR2 SMNVEV (reference sequence). The CDR3 loop is CASSLYGTGETEAFF. The CDR3, as DNA: TGTGCCAGCAGTTTGTACGGGACAGGGGAGACTGAAGCTTTCTTT.

This rearrangement joins TRBV30 to TRBJ1-2; tentative D call: TRBD1 (6 bases). The CDR3 contains 15 residues. The V and J ends lost 0 bases and 6 bases respectively, with 17 bases between them. Looked up from germline, CDR1 is GTSNPN and CDR2 is SVGIG (reference sequence). CDR3 amino acids: CAWSVDKGVAHGYTF. The CDR3 nucleotides read TGTGCCTGGAGTGTTGACAAGGGGGTCGCACATGGCTACACCTTC.

With regard to this clone: This could be a read error, since a much larger clone is one nucleotide away. Distinct nucleotide sequences in the sample also encode this CDR3. The V gene is TRBV14, the J gene TRBJ2-5; 10 bases agree with TRBD2. Germline CDR1 reads SGHDN; CDR2 reads FVKESK. The CDR3 consists of 16 residues. The junction had 2 bases not matched to a gene; V was cut back by 1 base and J by 0 bases. The CDR3, as DNA: TGTGCCAGCAGCCAAGGACTAGCGGGTTACCAAGAGACCCAGTACTTC. Translation gives CASSQGLAGYQETQYF.

The CDR3 region is CATSEVAGNYEQYF. DNA of the CDR3: TGTGCCACCAGTGAAGTAGCGGGAAACTACGAGCAGTACTTC. V usage is TRBV24-1 and J usage is TRBJ2-7, with 8 nucleotides matching TRBD2. The CDR3 contains 14 residues. Trimming cost V 4 bases and J 3 bases; bases outside gene matches: 4. CDR1 and CDR2 from the germline V gene are KGHDR and SFDVKD.

The chain joins TRBV30 to TRBJ2-7; TRBD2 is a possible D gene (5 bases). CDR1 and CDR2 (germline): GTSNPN, SVGIG (reference sequence). The CDR3 consists of 14 residues. Trimming stripped 4 bases from V and 5 bases from J, with 18 bases between. The CDR3 coding sequence is TGTGCCTGGAATGGTCGTGAGGGCCTCCACGAGCAGTACTTC. It codes for CAWNGREGLHEQYF. The variable domain in full, with the rest retrieved from reference TRBV30 and TRBJ2-7, is SQTIHQWPATLVQPVGSPLSLECTVEGTSNPNLYWYRQAAGRGLQLLFYSVGIGQISSEVPQNLSASRPQDRQFILSSKKLLLSDSGFYLCAWNGREGLHEQYFGPGTRLTVT.

This chain links TRBV30 with TRBJ1-2; D gene unclear. V was clipped by 5 bases and J by 4 bases, with 11 bases between them. The CDR3 loop spans 12 amino acids. Looked up from germline, CDR1 is GTSNPN and CDR2 is SVGIG (reference sequence). The CDR3 spells CAWGEGSYGYTF. The CDR3 DNA reads TGTGCCTGGGGAGAAGGGTCCTATGGCTACACCTTC.

This clone was seen repeatedly, ten times or more. This rearrangement joins TRBV7-2 to TRBJ2-7, with 13 bases lining up with TRBD2. In germline, CDR1 is SGHTA, CDR2 FQGNSA. The CDR3 length is 14 residues. J was trimmed by 8 bases and V by 1 base; bases with no gene match: 2. In nucleotides, the CDR3 is TGTGCCAGCAGCTTAGGGACTAGCGGGGGAAAGCAGTACTTC. This encodes CASSLGTSGGKQYF.

The CDR3 region is CAWKQGPGNTIYF. The CDR3 DNA sequence: TGTGCCTGGAAACAGGGGCCTGGAAACACCATATATTTT. This chain links TRBV30 with TRBJ1-3; TRBD1 aligns across 7 bases. From germline, CDR1 is GTSNPN and CDR2 SVGIG (reference sequence). The CDR3 is 13 residues long. Unmatched junction bases numbered 2, after V lost 4 bases and J lost 2 bases.

This clone appeared many times. The chain combines TRBV19 with TRBJ1-1, with a possible D match to TRBD1 (6 bases). CDR3 length equals 14 residues. Looked up from germline, CDR1 is LNHDA and CDR2 is SQIVND (reference sequence). V was pared by 6 bases and J by 2 bases, with 13 bases between. CDR3 nucleotides: TGTGCCAGTAGGGGCAGGGACACAAACACTGAAGCTTTCTTT. This sequence encodes CASRGRDTNTEAFF.

On this clone itself: The junction shows a germline mismatch at one end, possibly a read error. This chain links TRBV6-2 or TRBV6-3 with TRBJ2-7; 8 positions agree with TRBD1. Germline V gene data show CDR1 as MNHEY and CDR2 as SVGEGT. The CDR3 runs 12 residues. The CDR3 nucleotides read TGTGCCAGAATGTCCAGGACAGGGACCTGGGGATTC. It codes for CARMSRTGTWGF.

This chain uses TRBV3-1 with TRBJ2-7, with D unresolved. Germline V CDR1 and CDR2: LGHDT, YNNKEL (reference sequence). The CDR3 totals 15 residues. V was cut by 5 bases and J by 3 bases, with 17 bases left in between. CDR3 in amino acids: CASSSDDGLYYEQYF. The CDR3 region has the DNA TGTGCCAGCAGCTCAGACGACGGTCTTTACTACGAGCAGTACTTC.

Notes on this clone: Compared with germline, one end of the junction differs, possibly owing to a read error. The chain combines TRBV20-1 with TRBJ2-1, with TRBD1 identical over 7 bases. Germline-derived CDR1 and CDR2 are DFQATT and SNEGSKA (reference sequence). This CDR3 contains 12 residues. CDR3 in amino acids: CSAPGQYSEQFF. Here the CDR3 DNA reads TGCAGTGCACCGGGACAGTACAGTGAGCAGTTCTTC.

The rearrangement uses TRBV5-1 and TRBJ1-2; the match to TRBD1 covers 10 bases. Per germline, CDR1 SGHRS and CDR2 YFSETQ. The CDR3 is made up of 16 amino acids. Losses at the gene ends were 2 bases for V and 4 bases for J; bases not matched to a gene: 8. The CDR3 DNA sequence: TGCGCCAGCAGCTTACCGGGACAGGGGACTATCTATGGCTACACCTTC. Translation: CASSLPGQGTIYGYTF. Supplemented by reference TRBV5-1 and TRBJ1-2, the full variable domain reads KAGVTQTPRYLIKTRGQQVTLSCSPISGHRSVSWYQQTPGQGLQFLFEYFSETQRNKGNFPGRFSGRQFSNSRSEMNVSTLELGDSALYLCASSLPGQGTIYGYTFGSGTRLTVV.

This clone was seen a few times. The chain links TRBV6-1 to TRBJ1-2, with 8 bases identical to TRBD1. CDR1 and CDR2 from the germline V gene are MNHNS and SASEGT. The CDR3 is made up of 13 amino acids. After removal of 5 bases from V and 7 bases from J, the junction contained 6 bases not matched to a gene. In DNA form, the CDR3 reads TGTGCCAGCAGTCTGGACAGGGTTCGTGGCTACACCTTC. Protein: CASSLDRVRGYTF.

This chain joins TRBV6-2 or TRBV6-3 and TRBJ2-5; D is possibly TRBD2 (6 bases). CDR1 MNHEY and CDR2 SVGEGT come from the germline V gene. The CDR3 has 15 residues. V lost 6 bases to trimming and J lost 1 base, with 15 bases between them. The CDR3 coding sequence is TGTGCCAGCAGGCCACGTAGCGGAACCCAAGAGACCCAGTACTTC. This sequence encodes CASRPRSGTQETQYF.